This T cell receptor (beta chain) was sequenced for a study of blood T cell repertoires in COVID-19. J was trimmed by 6 bases and V by 0 bases; bases with no gene match: 10. The germline gives CDR1 SGDLS, CDR2 YYNGEE. CDR3 size: 18 residues. The table came from immunoSEQ multiplex PCR; TCRdb's copy has only in-frame clones and leaves some out. This sample has approximately 180,000 clones, with 70% to 90% found just once. V usage is TRBV9 and J usage is TRBJ2-7; 15 nucleotides align to TRBD2. The sample consisted of peripheral blood. The receptor was derived from a man between 60 and 70 years old with acute or convalescent COVID-19. The CDR3 coding sequence is TGTGCCAGCAGCGTAGGCGGACTAGCGGGAGGGTCCCCTGTCGAGCAGTACTTC. Translating gives CASSVGGLAGGSPVEQYF.